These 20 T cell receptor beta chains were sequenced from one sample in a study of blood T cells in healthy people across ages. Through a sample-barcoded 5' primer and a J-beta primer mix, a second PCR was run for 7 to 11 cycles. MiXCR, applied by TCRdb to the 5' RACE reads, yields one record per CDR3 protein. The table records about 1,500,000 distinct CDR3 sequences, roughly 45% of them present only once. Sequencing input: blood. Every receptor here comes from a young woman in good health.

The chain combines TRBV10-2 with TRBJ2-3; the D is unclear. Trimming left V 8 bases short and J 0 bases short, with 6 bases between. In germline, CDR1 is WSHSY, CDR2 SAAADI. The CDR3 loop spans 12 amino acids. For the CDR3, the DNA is TGCGCCAGCGGGCGGAGCACAGATACGCAGTATTTT. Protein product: CASGRSTDTQYF.

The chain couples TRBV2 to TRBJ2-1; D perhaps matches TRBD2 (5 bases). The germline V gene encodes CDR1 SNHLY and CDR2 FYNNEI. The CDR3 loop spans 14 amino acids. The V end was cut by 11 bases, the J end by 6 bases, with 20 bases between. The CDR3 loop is CADQHGVDSNEQFF. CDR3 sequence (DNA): TGTGCCGACCAGCACGGGGTCGACTCCAATGAGCAGTTCTTC.

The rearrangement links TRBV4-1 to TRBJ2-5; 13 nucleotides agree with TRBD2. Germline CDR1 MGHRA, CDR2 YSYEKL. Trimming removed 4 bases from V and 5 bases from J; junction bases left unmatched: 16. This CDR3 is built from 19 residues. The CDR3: CASSRSKEGLAGSLETQYF. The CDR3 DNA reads TGCGCCAGCAGCCGCTCGAAAGAGGGACTAGCGGGGTCCTTGGAGACCCAGTACTTC.

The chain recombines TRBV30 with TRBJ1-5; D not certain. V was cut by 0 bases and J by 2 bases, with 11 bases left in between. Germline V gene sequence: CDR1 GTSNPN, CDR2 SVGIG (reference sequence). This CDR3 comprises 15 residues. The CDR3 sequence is CAWSVSGGRNQPQHF. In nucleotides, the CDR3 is TGTGCCTGGAGTGTAAGCGGAGGACGCAATCAGCCCCAGCATTTT.

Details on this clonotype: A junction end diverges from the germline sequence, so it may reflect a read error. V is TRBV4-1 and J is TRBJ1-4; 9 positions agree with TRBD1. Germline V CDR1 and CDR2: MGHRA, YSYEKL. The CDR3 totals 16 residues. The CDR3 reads CASNQNPGQGNEKLFF. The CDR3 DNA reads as TGCGCCAGCAACCAAAATCCGGGACAGGGAAACGAAAAACTGTTTTTT.

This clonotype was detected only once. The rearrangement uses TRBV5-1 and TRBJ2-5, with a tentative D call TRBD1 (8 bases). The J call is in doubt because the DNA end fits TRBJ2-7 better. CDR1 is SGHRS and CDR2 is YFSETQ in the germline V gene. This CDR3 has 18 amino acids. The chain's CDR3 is CASSSDRGTPRGAYEQYF. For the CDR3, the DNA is TGCGCCAGCAGCTCCGACAGGGGAACACCCCGGGGGGCCTACGAGCAGTACTTC.

The CDR3 region has the DNA TGCAGTGCTAGACTAGCGGGTATCCGGGAGACCCAGTACTTC. It specifies CSARLAGIRETQYF. The chain recombines TRBV20-1 with TRBJ2-5; TRBD2 matches 8 bases. This CDR3 region has 14 residues. After removal of 2 bases from V and 5 bases from J, the junction contained 7 bases not matched to a gene. The V gene's germline CDR1 is DFQATT and CDR2 SNEGSKA (reference sequence).

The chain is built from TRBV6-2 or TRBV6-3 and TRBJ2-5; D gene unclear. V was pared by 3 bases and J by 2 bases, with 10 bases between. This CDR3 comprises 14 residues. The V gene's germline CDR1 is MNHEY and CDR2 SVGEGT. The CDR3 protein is CASSYFTEQETQYF. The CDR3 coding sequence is TGTGCCAGCAGTTATTTCACCGAACAAGAGACCCAGTACTTC.

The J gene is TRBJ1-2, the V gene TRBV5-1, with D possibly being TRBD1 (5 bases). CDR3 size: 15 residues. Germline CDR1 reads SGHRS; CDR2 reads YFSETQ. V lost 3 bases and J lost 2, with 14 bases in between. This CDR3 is CASSSSRTKNYGYTF. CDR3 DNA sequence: TGCGCCAGCAGCTCTTCGAGGACAAAGAACTATGGCTACACCTTC.

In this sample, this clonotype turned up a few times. The CDR3 protein is CASSLRSGGSHEQFF. Here the CDR3 DNA reads TGTGCCAGCAGCTTACGTAGCGGGGGGTCGCATGAGCAGTTCTTC. V usage is TRBV7-8 and J usage is TRBJ2-1, with 10 bases matching TRBD2. V trimming: 2 bases; J trimming: 8 bases; junction bases outside the gene matches: 6. This CDR3 region has 15 residues. Germline values: CDR1 SGHVS, CDR2 FQNEAQ.

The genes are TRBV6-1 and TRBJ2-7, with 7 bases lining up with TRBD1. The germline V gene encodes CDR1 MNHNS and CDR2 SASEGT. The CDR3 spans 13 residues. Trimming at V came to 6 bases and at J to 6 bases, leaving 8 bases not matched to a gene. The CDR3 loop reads CASRENRDSEQYF. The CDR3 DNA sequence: TGTGCCAGCAGAGAGAACCGGGACAGCGAGCAGTACTTC.

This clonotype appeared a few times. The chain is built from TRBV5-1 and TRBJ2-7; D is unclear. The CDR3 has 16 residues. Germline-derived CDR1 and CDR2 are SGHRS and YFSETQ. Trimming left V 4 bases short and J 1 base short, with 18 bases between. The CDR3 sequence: CASSQAPIFLSYEQYF. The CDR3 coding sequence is TGCGCCAGCAGCCAAGCCCCGATCTTTTTATCCTACGAGCAGTACTTC.

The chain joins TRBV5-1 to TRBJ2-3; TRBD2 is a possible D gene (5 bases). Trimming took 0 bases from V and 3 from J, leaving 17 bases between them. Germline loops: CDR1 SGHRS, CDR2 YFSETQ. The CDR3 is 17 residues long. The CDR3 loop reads CASSLGLGGSKTDTQYF. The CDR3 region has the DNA TGCGCCAGCAGCTTGGGGCTGGGCGGGTCGAAGACAGATACGCAGTATTTT.

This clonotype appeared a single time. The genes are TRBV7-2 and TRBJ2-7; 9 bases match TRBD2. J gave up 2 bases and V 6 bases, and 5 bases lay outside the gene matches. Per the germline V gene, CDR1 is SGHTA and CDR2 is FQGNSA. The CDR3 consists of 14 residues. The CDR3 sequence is CTSRQAGGAYEQYF. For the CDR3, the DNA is TGTACCAGCAGGCAAGCGGGGGGCGCCTACGAGCAGTACTTC.

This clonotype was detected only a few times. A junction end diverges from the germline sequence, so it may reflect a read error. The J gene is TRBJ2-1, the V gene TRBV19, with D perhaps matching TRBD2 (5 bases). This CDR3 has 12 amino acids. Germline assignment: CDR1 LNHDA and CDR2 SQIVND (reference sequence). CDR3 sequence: CASRELGDEQFF. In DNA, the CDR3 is TGTGCAAGTAGGGAGCTTGGCGATGAGCAGTTCTTC.

The CDR3 loop reads CASSLTRDPVGYTF. The CDR3 DNA reads as TGTGCCAGCAGCTTAACTCGGGACCCCGTTGGCTACACCTTC. The chain couples TRBV7-2 to TRBJ1-2; tentatively, D is TRBD1 (5 bases). Germline V gene data show CDR1 as SGHTA and CDR2 as FQGNSA. V was trimmed by 2 bases and J by 7 bases, leaving 14 bases between them. The CDR3 covers 14 residues.

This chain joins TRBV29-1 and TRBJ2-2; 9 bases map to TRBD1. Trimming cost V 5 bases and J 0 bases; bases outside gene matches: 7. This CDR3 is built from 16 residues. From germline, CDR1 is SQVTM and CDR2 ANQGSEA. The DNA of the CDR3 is TGCAGCGTTCGAGGTGGGGACAGGGCGAACACCGGGGAGCTGTTTTTT. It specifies CSVRGGDRANTGELFF.

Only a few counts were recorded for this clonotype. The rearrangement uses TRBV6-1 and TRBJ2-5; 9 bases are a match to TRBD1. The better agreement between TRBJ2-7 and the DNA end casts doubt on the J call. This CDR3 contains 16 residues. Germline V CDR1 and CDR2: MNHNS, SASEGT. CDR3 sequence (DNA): TGTGCCAGCAGTGAGCCCCGGGACAGGGCTGACTACGAGCAGTACTTC. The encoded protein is CASSEPRDRADYEQYF.

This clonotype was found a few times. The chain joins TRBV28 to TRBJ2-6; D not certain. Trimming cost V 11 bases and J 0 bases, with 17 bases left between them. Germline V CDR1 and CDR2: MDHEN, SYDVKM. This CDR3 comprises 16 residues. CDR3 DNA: TGTGCCTCAAGGCTAGGATTGCGCTCTGGGGCCAACGTCCTGACTTTC. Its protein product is CASRLGLRSGANVLTF.

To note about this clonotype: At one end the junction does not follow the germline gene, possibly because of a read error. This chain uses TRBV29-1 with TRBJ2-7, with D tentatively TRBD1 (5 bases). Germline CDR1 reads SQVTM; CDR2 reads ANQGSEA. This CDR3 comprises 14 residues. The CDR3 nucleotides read TGCAACGTTGTTCTGTCAGACAAGGGGTCGGAGCAGTACTTC. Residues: CNVVLSDKGSEQYF.